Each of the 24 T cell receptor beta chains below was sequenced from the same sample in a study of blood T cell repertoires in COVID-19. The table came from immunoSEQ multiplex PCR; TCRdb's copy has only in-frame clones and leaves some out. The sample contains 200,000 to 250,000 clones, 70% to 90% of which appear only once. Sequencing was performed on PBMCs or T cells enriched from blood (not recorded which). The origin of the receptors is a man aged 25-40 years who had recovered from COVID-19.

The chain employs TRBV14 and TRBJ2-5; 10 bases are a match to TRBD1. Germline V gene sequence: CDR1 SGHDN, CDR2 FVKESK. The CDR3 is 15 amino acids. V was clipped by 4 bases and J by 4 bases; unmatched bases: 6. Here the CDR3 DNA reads TGTGCCAGCAGCCCGGACAGGGGGAGTTTAGAGACCCAGTACTTC. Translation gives CASSPDRGSLETQYF.

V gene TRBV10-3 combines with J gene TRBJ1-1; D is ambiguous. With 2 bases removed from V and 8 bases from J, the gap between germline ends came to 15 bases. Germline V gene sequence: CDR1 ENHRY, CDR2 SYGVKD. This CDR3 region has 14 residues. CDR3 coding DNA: TGTGCCATCAGTGAGGTAGTAAGTGCTTCCGAAGCTTTCTTT. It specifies CAISEVVSASEAFF.

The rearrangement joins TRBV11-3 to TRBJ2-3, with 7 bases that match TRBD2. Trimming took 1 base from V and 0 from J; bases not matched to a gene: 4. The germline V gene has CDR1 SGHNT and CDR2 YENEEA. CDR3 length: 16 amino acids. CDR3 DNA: TGTGCCAGCAGCTTAGGTGGCGGGGGAAGCACAGATACGCAGTATTTT. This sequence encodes CASSLGGGGSTDTQYF.

The CDR3 coding sequence is TGTGCCAGTAACCGCCGGACAGGGCTGGCAGATTCACCCCTCCACTTT. Translating gives CASNRRTGLADSPLHF. The chain uses TRBV19 and TRBJ1-6, with 8 bases aligning to TRBD1. After removal of 7 bases from V and 8 bases from J, the junction contained 13 bases not matched to a gene. The CDR3 is 16 amino acids. The germline V gene has CDR1 LNHDA and CDR2 SQIVND (reference sequence).

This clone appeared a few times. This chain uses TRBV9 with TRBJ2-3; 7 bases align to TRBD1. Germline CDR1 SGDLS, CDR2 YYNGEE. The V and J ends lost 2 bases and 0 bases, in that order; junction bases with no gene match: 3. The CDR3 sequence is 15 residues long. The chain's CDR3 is CASSVGTASTDTQYF. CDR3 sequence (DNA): TGTGCCAGCAGCGTGGGGACAGCTAGCACAGATACGCAGTATTTT.

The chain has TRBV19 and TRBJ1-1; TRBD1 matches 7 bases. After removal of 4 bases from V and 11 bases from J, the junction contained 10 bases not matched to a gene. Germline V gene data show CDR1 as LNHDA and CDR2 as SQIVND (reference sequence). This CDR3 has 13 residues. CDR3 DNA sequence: TGTGCCAGTAGTACGAGACAGGGTCTCGGGGCTTTCTTT. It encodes CASSTRQGLGAFF.

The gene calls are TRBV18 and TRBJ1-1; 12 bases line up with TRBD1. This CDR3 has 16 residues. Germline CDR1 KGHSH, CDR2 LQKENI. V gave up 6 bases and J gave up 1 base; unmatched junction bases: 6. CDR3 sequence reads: CASSPGTGGSNTEAFF. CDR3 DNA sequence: TGTGCCAGCTCCCCCGGGACAGGGGGCTCGAACACTGAAGCTTTCTTT.

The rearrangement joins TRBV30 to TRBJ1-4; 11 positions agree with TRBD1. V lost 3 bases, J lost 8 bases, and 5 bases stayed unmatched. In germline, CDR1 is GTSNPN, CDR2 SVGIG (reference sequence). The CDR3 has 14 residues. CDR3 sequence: CAWSGDRGWEKLFF. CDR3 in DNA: TGTGCCTGGAGCGGGGACAGGGGGTGGGAAAAACTGTTTTTT.

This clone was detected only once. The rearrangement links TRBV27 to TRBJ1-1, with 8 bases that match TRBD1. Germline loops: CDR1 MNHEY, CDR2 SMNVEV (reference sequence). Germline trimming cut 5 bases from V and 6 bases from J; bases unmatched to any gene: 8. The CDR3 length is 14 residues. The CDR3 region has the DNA TGTGCCAGCAGTCCTGGGGACAGGTTGCCTGAAGCTTTCTTT. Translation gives CASSPGDRLPEAFF.

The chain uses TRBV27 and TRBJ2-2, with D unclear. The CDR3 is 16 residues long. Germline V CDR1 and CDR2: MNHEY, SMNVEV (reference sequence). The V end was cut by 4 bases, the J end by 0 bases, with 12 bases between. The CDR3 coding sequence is TGTGCCAGCAGTTGGTACGACTCGGCGAACACCGGGGAGCTGTTTTTT. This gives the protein CASSWYDSANTGELFF.

For the CDR3, the DNA is TGTGCCAGCTCACCCCAGGATAGTAATGAAAAACTGTTTTTT. Amino acids: CASSPQDSNEKLFF. This chain uses TRBV18 with TRBJ1-4; unclear D gene. V was clipped by 3 bases and J by 4 bases, with 9 bases between them. Germline CDR1 is KGHSH and CDR2 is LQKENI. This CDR3 region has 14 residues. The whole variable domain, remainder taken from reference TRBV18 and TRBJ1-4, is NAGVMQNPRHLVRRRGQEARLRCSPMKGHSHVYWYRQLPEEGLKFMVYLQKENIIDESGMPKERFSAEFPKEGPSILRIQQVVRGDSAAYFCASSPQDSNEKLFFGSGTQLSVL.

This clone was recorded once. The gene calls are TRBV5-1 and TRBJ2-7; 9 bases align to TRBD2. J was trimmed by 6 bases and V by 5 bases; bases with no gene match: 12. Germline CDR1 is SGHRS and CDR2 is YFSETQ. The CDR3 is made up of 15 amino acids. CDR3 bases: TGCGCCAGCAGTCCCCCGTTAGCGGGAGATAGCGAGCAGTACTTC. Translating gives CASSPPLAGDSEQYF.

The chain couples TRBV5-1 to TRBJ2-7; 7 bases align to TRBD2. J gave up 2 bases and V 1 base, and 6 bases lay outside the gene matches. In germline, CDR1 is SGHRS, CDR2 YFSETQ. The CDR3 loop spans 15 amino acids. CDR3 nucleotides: TGCGCCAGCAGCTTGACCGGGACTAATACCTACGAGCAGTACTTC. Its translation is CASSLTGTNTYEQYF.

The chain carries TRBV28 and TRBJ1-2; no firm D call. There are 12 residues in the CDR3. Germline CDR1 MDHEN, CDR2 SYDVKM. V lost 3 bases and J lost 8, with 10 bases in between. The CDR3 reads CASSFNYRGYTF. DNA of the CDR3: TGTGCCAGCAGTTTCAATTATCGGGGCTACACCTTC.

The CDR3 sequence is CASSSLAGGSDEQFF. The CDR3 DNA reads TGCGCCAGCAGCTCCCTAGCGGGAGGGTCGGATGAGCAGTTCTTC. This chain joins TRBV5-1 and TRBJ2-1; TRBD2 aligns across 12 bases. From germline, CDR1 is SGHRS and CDR2 YFSETQ. The CDR3 extends over 15 amino acids. The V segment lost 3 bases and the J segment 8 bases; nucleotides outside the gene matches: 6. Combining the CDR3 with reference TRBV5-1 and TRBJ2-1 gives the whole variable domain KAGVTQTPRYLIKTRGQQVTLSCSPISGHRSVSWYQQTPGQGLQFLFEYFSETQRNKGNFPGRFSGRQFSNSRSEMNVSTLELGDSALYLCASSSLAGGSDEQFFGPGTRLTVL.

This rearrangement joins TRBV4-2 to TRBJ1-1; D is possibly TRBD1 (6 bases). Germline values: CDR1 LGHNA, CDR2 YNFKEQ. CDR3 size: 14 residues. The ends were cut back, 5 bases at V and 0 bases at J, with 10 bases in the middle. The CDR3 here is CASSIQGLNTEAFF. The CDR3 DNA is TGTGCCAGCAGCATACAGGGTCTGAACACTGAAGCTTTCTTT.

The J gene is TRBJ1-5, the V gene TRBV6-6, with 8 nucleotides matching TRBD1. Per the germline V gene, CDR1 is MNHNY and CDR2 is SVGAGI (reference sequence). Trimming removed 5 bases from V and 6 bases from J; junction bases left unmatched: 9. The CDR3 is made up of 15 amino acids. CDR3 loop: CASSRDRRNAQPQHF. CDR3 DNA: TGTGCCAGCAGTAGGGACAGGAGGAACGCTCAGCCCCAGCATTTT.

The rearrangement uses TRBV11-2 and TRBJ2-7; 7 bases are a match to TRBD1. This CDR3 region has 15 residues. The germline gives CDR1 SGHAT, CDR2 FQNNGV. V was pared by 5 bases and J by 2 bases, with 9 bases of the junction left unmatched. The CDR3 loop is CASSGRDRAPYEQYF. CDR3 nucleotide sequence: TGTGCCAGCAGCGGCCGGGACAGAGCCCCCTACGAGCAGTACTTC.

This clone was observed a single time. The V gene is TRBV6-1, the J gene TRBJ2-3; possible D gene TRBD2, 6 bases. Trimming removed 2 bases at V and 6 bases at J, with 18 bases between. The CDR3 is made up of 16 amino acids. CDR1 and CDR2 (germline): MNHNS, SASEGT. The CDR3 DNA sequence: TGTGCCAGCAGTGAATGGTTTGGGACGGGAGCTGATACGCAGTATTTT. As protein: CASSEWFGTGADTQYF.

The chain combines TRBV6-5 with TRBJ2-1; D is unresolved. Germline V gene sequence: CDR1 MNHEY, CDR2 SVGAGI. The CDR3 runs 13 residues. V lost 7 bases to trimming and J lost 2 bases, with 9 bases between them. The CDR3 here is CASKWPPYNEQFF. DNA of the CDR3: TGTGCCAGCAAATGGCCACCCTACAATGAGCAGTTCTTC.

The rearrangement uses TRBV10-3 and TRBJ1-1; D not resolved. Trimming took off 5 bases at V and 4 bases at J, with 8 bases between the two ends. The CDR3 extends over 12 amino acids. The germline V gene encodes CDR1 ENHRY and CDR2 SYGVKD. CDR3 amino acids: CAISPRLTEAFF. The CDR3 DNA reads TGTGCCATCAGTCCCCGACTCACTGAAGCTTTCTTT.

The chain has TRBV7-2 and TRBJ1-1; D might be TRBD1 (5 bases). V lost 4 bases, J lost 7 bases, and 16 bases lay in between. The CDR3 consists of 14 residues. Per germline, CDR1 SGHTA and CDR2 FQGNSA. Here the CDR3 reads CASSSTGTGGEAFF. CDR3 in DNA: TGTGCCAGCAGCTCAACCGGGACGGGGGGTGAAGCTTTCTTT.

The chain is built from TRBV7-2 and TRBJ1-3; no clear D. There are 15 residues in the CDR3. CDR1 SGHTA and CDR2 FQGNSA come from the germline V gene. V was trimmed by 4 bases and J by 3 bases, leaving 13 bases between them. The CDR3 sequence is CASSSTGLSGNTIYF. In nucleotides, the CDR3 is TGTGCCAGCAGCTCAACGGGGTTAAGTGGAAACACCATATATTTT.

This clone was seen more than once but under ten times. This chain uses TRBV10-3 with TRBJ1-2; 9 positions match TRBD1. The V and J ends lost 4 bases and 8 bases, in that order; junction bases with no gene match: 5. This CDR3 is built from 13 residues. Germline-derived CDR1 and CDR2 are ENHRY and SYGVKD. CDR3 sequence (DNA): TGTGCCATCAGTGTTTCGGGACAGGGAGGCTACACCTTC. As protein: CAISVSGQGGYTF.